This passage covers 12 T cell receptor beta chains from one sample sequenced in a study of cytomegalovirus exposure and HLA in healthy donors. The study ran its PCR with 60 Vbeta and 13 Jbeta primers. This table comes from immunoSEQ multiplex PCR, and its TCRdb copy is limited to in-frame clones, with some not included. Here the sample spans approximately 210,000 clones, about 83% being singletons. Sequenced material: PBMCs. The receptors were sampled from a woman aged 45-59 years in good health and CMV-seropositive.

In this sample, this clone turned up a few times. This chain joins TRBV2 and TRBJ1-4, with D maybe TRBD1 (6 bases). Germline V gene data show CDR1 as SNHLY and CDR2 as FYNNEI. Trimming removed 7 bases from V and 8 bases from J, with 14 bases in between. The CDR3 contains 13 residues. Written as DNA, the CDR3 is TGTGCCAGCAAGGGGGGGCGTGGAGAAAAACTGTTTTTT. As protein: CASKGGRGEKLFF.

This clone was counted only a few times. The rearrangement uses TRBV7-9 and TRBJ1-5; a weak D match, TRBD1 (5 bases). V gave up 2 bases and J gave up 3 bases, with 8 bases separating them. Germline CDR1 SEHNR, CDR2 FQNEAQ (reference sequence). This CDR3 contains 14 residues. CDR3 in DNA: TGTGCCAGCAGCTTACAGGGCCACAATCAGCCCCAGCATTTT. It yields the protein CASSLQGHNQPQHF.

The chain employs TRBV30 and TRBJ1-2, with D tentatively TRBD1 (6 bases). Germline V gene lookup returns CDR1 GTSNPN and CDR2 SVGIG (reference sequence). V lost 8 bases and J 5 bases, leaving 18 bases between the germline ends. The CDR3 has 13 residues. The CDR3 is CAGTHRESYGYTF. The DNA of the CDR3 is TGTGCCGGAACCCACAGGGAATCTTATGGCTACACCTTC.

V is TRBV4-2 and J is TRBJ2-7, with D possibly matching TRBD2 (6 bases). V shed 1 base and J shed 4 bases, with 17 bases lying between them. Per the germline V gene, CDR1 is LGHNA and CDR2 is YNFKEQ. CDR3 size: 16 residues. This CDR3 is CASSQGTWRVAYEQYF. The CDR3, as DNA: TGTGCCAGCAGCCAAGGGACTTGGAGGGTCGCTTACGAGCAGTACTTC.

This clone was seen once. The chain couples TRBV7-9 to TRBJ2-1, with D maybe TRBD1 (6 bases). V shed 5 bases and J shed 10 bases, with 18 bases lying between them. Per the germline V gene, CDR1 is SEHNR and CDR2 is FQNEAQ (reference sequence). The CDR3 runs 14 residues. Here the CDR3 reads CASSNVDRNFEQFF. CDR3 DNA sequence: TGTGCCAGCAGCAATGTCGACAGGAACTTCGAGCAGTTCTTC. The variable domain in full, completed from reference TRBV7-9 and TRBJ2-1, reads DTGVSQNPRHKITKRGQNVTFRCDPISEHNRLYWYRQTLGQGPEFLTYFQNEAQLEKSRLLSDRFSAERPKGSFSTLEIQRTEQGDSAMYLCASSNVDRNFEQFFGPGTRLTVL.

CDR3 in amino acids: CASSAPPTGEHGYTF. The CDR3 nucleotides are TGTGCCAGCAGCGCCCCTCCGACAGGGGAACATGGCTACACCTTC. The chain links TRBV9 to TRBJ1-2, with 8 bases aligning to TRBD1. V was clipped by 3 bases and J by 6 bases; unmatched bases: 10. The CDR3 runs to 15 residues. The germline CDR1 and CDR2 sequences are SGDLS and YYNGEE. Looking up the rest from reference TRBV9 and TRBJ1-2 gives the full variable domain: DSGVTQTPKHLITATGQRVTLRCSPRSGDLSVYWYQQSLDQGLQFLIQYYNGEERAKGNILERFSAQQFPDLHSELNLSSLELGDSALYFCASSAPPTGEHGYTFGSGTRLTVV.

Regarding this clone: One junction end does not reproduce the germline sequence, and a read error may be involved. The chain couples TRBV7-9 to TRBJ2-7; TRBD1 is a possible D gene (7 bases). Germline CDR1 reads SEHNR; CDR2 reads FQNEAQ (reference sequence). The CDR3 is 19 residues long. CDR3 loop: CSSSLNTRGPDRPTGGQYF. CDR3 nucleotide sequence: TGTTCCAGCAGCTTAAATACCCGGGGGCCGGACAGGCCAACCGGGGGGCAGTACTTC.

CDR3 protein: CARRTGGTDTQYF. The CDR3 DNA is TGTGCCAGAAGGACAGGCGGGACAGATACGCAGTATTTT. The rearrangement links TRBV2 to TRBJ2-3; 7 bases match TRBD1. The CDR3 totals 13 residues. Germline lookup yields CDR1 SNHLY and CDR2 FYNNEI. The V segment lost 9 bases and the J segment 3 bases; nucleotides outside the gene matches: 6.

The rearrangement uses TRBV29-1 and TRBJ2-3, with 8 bases fitting TRBD1. The CDR3 is made up of 13 amino acids. Trimming at V came to 4 bases and at J to 4 bases, leaving 4 bases not matched to a gene. Per germline, CDR1 SQVTM and CDR2 ANQGSEA. The CDR3 coding sequence is TGCAGCGTTGTTCGACAGGGGCCAGATACGCAGTATTTT. Its protein product is CSVVRQGPDTQYF.

This CDR3 is CASSLPTGTDTQYF. The CDR3 DNA follows: TGCGCCAGCAGCTTGCCAACTGGCACAGATACGCAGTATTTT. This rearrangement joins TRBV5-1 to TRBJ2-3; D call uncertain. V lost 1 base to trimming and J lost 1 base, with 7 bases between them. The CDR3 has 14 amino acids. Germline V gene lookup returns CDR1 SGHRS and CDR2 YFSETQ.

For the CDR3, the DNA is TGTGCCAGCAGCTCCTTAGGACTAGCGGGTTACAATGAGCAGTTCTTC. Its translation is CASSSLGLAGYNEQFF. The chain is built from TRBV21-1 and TRBJ2-1; TRBD2 is the table's D call, not checked against the DNA. TRBV21-1 is a recognized pseudogene. The CDR3 is 16 amino acids.

In nucleotides, the CDR3 is TGTGCTAGTGGCTTTGCCAGGGGGACGTACCATGGCTACACCTTC. Translated: CASGFARGTYHGYTF. The chain has TRBV12-5 and TRBJ1-2; 7 bases map to TRBD1. The CDR3 covers 15 residues. Looked up from germline, CDR1 is LGHNT and CDR2 is FRNRAP. V was clipped by 6 bases and J by 6 bases; unmatched bases: 13.